Listed below are T cell receptor beta chains from one sample, sequenced in a study of T cell repertoires in cytomegalovirus infection. TCRdb recomputed calls from the reads with MiXCR, one row per CDR3 protein. This sample carries 150,000 to 200,000 distinct CDR3 sequences, roughly 19% of them seen once, and the ten largest clones take just under 3%. Sequenced material: PBMCs. These TCRs come from a human donor in good health (CMV status not recorded). Some clones in this sample may be carry-over from other donors' samples. Each CDR3 is given with its conserved first and last residue. Fields, in order: D gene, V gene, clone size, J gene, CDR3 length, CDR3 DNA, CDR3 protein. The D gene is left open where the match is weak. Clone size is stated in some rows and not others, as once, few, many or a class when expanded.

>TRBD2|TRBV20-1|-|TRBJ2-3|15
TGCAGTGCCCCGACTAGCGGGGGGAGGGCAGATACGCAGTATTTT
CSAPTSGGRADTQYF
>-|TRBV11-2|-|TRBJ1-1|13
TGTGCCAGCAGCTTAACGGGCGGCCGCGAAGCTTTCTTT
CASSLTGGREAFF
>TRBD2|TRBV10-3|-|TRBJ2-1|16
TGTGCCATCAGTGAGCCGACTAGCGGGAGAGGAAATGAGCAGTTCTTC
CAISEPTSGRGNEQFF
>TRBD2|TRBV20-1|-|TRBJ2-1|14
TGCAGCCATGGACTGGGGGGGTTCTACAATGAGCAGTTCTTC
CSHGLGGFYNEQFF
>TRBD2|TRBV19|few|TRBJ2-7|14
TGTGCCAGTAGTATCCGACTAGCCTCCTACGAGCAGTACTTC
CASSIRLASYEQYF
>-|TRBV7-2|many|TRBJ1-6|13
TGTGCCAGCAGCTTAGCCCCCAATTCACCCCTCCACTTT
CASSLAPNSPLHF
>TRBD2|TRBV4-3|-|TRBJ2-5|17
TGCGCCAGCAGCCAACCCCCCGGTGGCGGGAGTGGAGAGACCCAGTACTTC
CASSQPPGGGSGETQYF
>-|TRBV5-4|-|TRBJ2-1|12
TGTGCCAGCAGCTTGGGAGTGAATGAGCAGTTCTTC
CASSLGVNEQFF
>TRBD1|TRBV6-6|few|TRBJ1-2|17
TGTGCCAGCAGTTCCGACAGGGGGGGCCCCGCTAACTATGGCTACACCTTC
CASSSDRGGPANYGYTF
>-|TRBV12-3/TRBV12-4|many|TRBJ1-2|13
TGTGCCAGCAGTTTAGCAGGCGGTGGAGGCTACACCTTC
CASSLAGGGGYTF
>-|TRBV28|-|TRBJ2-7|13
TGTGCCTCCGCCCTGGGACACTACTACGAGCAGTACTTC
CASALGHYYEQYF
>-|TRBV7-2|many|TRBJ2-6|16
TGTGCCAGCAGCCGTACAGGGAGCTCTGGGGCCAACGTCCTGACTTTC
CASSRTGSSGANVLTF
>-|TRBV7-2|-|TRBJ1-4|11
TGTGCCAGCAGGACCGTCTATTTGGTGTTTTTT
CASRTVYLVFF
>-|TRBV27|few|TRBJ2-7|15
TGTGCCAACAGGATGGTGGGACGGTACTCCTACGAGCAGTACTTC
CANRMVGRYSYEQYF
>-|TRBV29-1|-|TRBJ2-1|13
TGCAGCGTTCCGGCGGGGATGTACAATGAGCAGTTCTTC
CSVPAGMYNEQFF
>TRBD2|TRBV7-9|-|TRBJ2-1|19
TGTGCCAGCAGCTTAGCCAGGACTAGCGGGAGGGCCTACTACAATGAGCAGTTCTTC
CASSLARTSGRAYYNEQFF
>-|TRBV12-3/TRBV12-4|few|TRBJ2-5|13
TGTGCCAGCAGTTTCGGGTTCCAAGAGACCCAGTACTTC
CASSFGFQETQYF
>-|TRBV20-1|few|TRBJ2-7|13
TGCAGTGCTTTCGGACGGAGCTCCTACGAGCAGTACTTC
CSAFGRSSYEQYF
>-|TRBV7-9|-|TRBJ1-5|14
TGTGCCAGCAGCAGTGAGTGGACCAATCAGCCCCAGCATTTT
CASSSEWTNQPQHF
>-|TRBV4-1|-|TRBJ2-2|18
TGCGCCAGCAGCCAAGCTCTTCTCGGCCGACCTAACACCGGGGAGCTGTTTTTT
CASSQALLGRPNTGELFF
>-|TRBV7-3|many|TRBJ2-3|14
TGTGCCAGCAGCTTAGGGTCCCGCACAGATACGCAGTATTTT
CASSLGSRTDTQYF
>TRBD2|TRBV14|-|TRBJ2-5|20
TGTGCCAGCAGCCAAGATACGGCCGGGACTAGCGGGAGGTCAGCAGAGACCCAGTACTTC
CASSQDTAGTSGRSAETQYF
>TRBD2|TRBV20-1|-|TRBJ2-3|14
TGCAGTGCCACCTGGACTAGGGATACAGATACGCAGTATTTT
CSATWTRDTDTQYF
>-|TRBV7-9|many|TRBJ2-1|10
TGTGCCAGCAGCTTAGTTGAGCAGTTCTTC
CASSLVEQFF
>-|TRBV6-1|-|TRBJ1-2|14
TGTGCCAGCAGTGAAGCGGGCAGCTACTATGGCTACACCTTC
CASSEAGSYYGYTF
>-|TRBV6-5|few|TRBJ1-1|16
TGTGCCAGCAGTTACTCGGTACGGGCCTCGAACACTGAAGCTTTCTTT
CASSYSVRASNTEAFF
>-|TRBV19|few|TRBJ1-5|11
TGTGCCAGTAGTCTGGGCCAGCCCCAGCATTTT
CASSLGQPQHF
>-|TRBV6-1|many|TRBJ2-1|16
TGTGCCAGCAGACCCTCAACTCTTGTACGAGGTAATGAGCAGTTCTTC
CASRPSTLVRGNEQFF
>TRBD1|TRBV5-4|few|TRBJ1-1|15
TGTGCCAGCAGCAGTGGGGACAGGGGATATACTGAAGCTTTCTTT
CASSSGDRGYTEAFF
>TRBD2|TRBV5-1|-|TRBJ2-5|13
TGCGCCAGCAGCATGGGACTAGCGGAGACCCAGTACTTC
CASSMGLAETQYF
>-|TRBV7-9|few|TRBJ2-1|10
TGTGCCAGCAGCTTACATGAGCAGTTCTTC
CASSLHEQFF
>TRBD2|TRBV7-8|many|TRBJ2-2|16
TGTGCCAGCAGCGACCTGAGGGGCGGGAGAGTCGGGGAGCTGTTTTTT
CASSDLRGGRVGELFF
>-|TRBV6-5|-|TRBJ1-5|15
TGTGCCAGCAGACTCAGGGAGGCAAGCAATCAGCCCCAGCATTTT
CASRLREASNQPQHF
>-|TRBV29-1|-|TRBJ2-3|16
TGCAGCGTTCAGCGAAATCGGCGGGACCCCACAGATACGGAGTATTTT
CSVQRNRRDPTDTEYF
>TRBD1|TRBV14|many|TRBJ2-5|16
TGTGCCAGCAGCCACTGGACAGGGAGTCGTCCAGAGACCCAGTACTTC
CASSHWTGSRPETQYF
>-|TRBV19|few|TRBJ2-1|14
TGTGCCAGTAGTATAGTTCGAGGGATCGCTGAGCAGTTCTTC
CASSIVRGIAEQFF
>TRBD2|TRBV28|-|TRBJ2-5|18
TGTGCCAGCAGTTTATTGAAGATGGGGACTAGCGGCCAAGAGACCCAGTACTTC
CASSLLKMGTSGQETQYF
>-|TRBV2|-|TRBJ2-5|12
TGTGCCAGCAGTGAAGCCTGGGAGACCCAGTACTTC
CASSEAWETQYF
>-|TRBV7-9|many|TRBJ1-2|13
TGTGCCAGCAGCCACGGACAGAACTATGGCTACACCTTC
CASSHGQNYGYTF
>TRBD2|TRBV15|-|TRBJ2-1|16
TGTGCCACCAGCAGATCACTAGCGGGGGGGTACAATGAGCAGTTCTTC
CATSRSLAGGYNEQFF
>-|TRBV13|-|TRBJ1-2|16
TGTGCCAGCAGCTTATACCCGCAGGGTGCTAACTATGGCTACACCTTC
CASSLYPQGANYGYTF
>-|TRBV6-1|-|TRBJ2-7|13
TGTGCCAGCAGTGAAGGCGGCGCCTACGAGCAGTACTTC
CASSEGGAYEQYF
>TRBD2|TRBV12-3/TRBV12-4|many|TRBJ2-2|13
TGTGCCAGCAGGGGACTAGCGGGAGTGAGTCTGTTTTTT
CASRGLAGVSLFF
>-|TRBV20-1|few|TRBJ2-5|15
TGCAGTGCTAGAGAGGCAGGAGGGGGCCGAGAGACCCAGTACTTC
CSAREAGGGRETQYF
>-|TRBV12-3/TRBV12-4|many|TRBJ1-6|12
TGTGCCACCCGATCTGGGGGCTCGTCCCTCCACTTT
CATRSGGSSLHF
>-|TRBV12-3/TRBV12-4|few|TRBJ2-3|11
TGTGCCAGCAGATCTCGGGACGCGCAGTATTTT
CASRSRDAQYF
>TRBD2|TRBV28|many|TRBJ2-1|19
TGTGCCAGCAGCTCCAATCCTGGGCGGGAGTCGGGCCCTGACAATGAGCAGTTCTTC
CASSSNPGRESGPDNEQFF
>-|TRBV24-1|few|TRBJ2-5|16
TGTGCCACCAGTGAACGTACTACGACGGCGGGGGAGACCCAGTACTTC
CATSERTTTAGETQYF
>TRBD2|TRBV7-6|many|TRBJ2-7|15
TGTGCCAGCAGCCCCCGGACTAGCGGGGCCTACGAGCAGTACTTC
CASSPRTSGAYEQYF
>TRBD1|TRBV12-3/TRBV12-4|few|TRBJ1-6|16
TGTGCCAGCAGTTCTACAGGGGGTGCCAGCGGCTCACCCCTCCACTTT
CASSSTGGASGSPLHF